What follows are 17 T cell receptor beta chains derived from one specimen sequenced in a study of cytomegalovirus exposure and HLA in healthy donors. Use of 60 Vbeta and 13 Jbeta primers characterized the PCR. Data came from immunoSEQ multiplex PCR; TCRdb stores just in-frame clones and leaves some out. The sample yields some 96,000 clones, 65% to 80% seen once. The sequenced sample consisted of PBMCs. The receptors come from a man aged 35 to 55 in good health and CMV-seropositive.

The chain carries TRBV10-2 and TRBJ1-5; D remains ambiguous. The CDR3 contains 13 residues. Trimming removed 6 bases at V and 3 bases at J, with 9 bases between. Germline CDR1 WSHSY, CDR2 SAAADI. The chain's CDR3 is CASSASSNQPQHF. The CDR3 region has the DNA TGCGCCAGCAGCGCGTCCTCCAATCAGCCCCAGCATTTT.

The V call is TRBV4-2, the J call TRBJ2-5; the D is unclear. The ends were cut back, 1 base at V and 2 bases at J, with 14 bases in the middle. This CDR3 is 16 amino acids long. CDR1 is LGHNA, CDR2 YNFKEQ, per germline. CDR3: CASSQGGPKPQETQYF. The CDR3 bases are TGTGCCAGCAGCCAAGGCGGTCCAAAGCCACAAGAGACCCAGTACTTC.

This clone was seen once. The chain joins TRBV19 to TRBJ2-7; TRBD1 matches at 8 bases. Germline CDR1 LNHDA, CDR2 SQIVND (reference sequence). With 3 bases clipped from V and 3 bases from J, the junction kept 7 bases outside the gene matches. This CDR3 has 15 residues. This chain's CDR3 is CASSIGSGGIYEQYF. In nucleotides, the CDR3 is TGTGCCAGTAGTATCGGGTCAGGGGGCATCTACGAGCAGTACTTC. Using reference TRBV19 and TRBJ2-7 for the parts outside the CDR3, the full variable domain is DGGITQSPKYLFRKEGQNVTLSCEQNLNHDAMYWYRQDPGQGLRLIYYSQIVNDFQKGDIAEGYSVSREKKESFPLTVTSAQKNPTAFYLCASSIGSGGIYEQYFGPGTRLTVT.

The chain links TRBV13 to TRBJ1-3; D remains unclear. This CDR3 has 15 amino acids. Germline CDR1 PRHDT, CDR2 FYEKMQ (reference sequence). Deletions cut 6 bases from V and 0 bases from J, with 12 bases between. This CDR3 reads CASSFPRYSGNTIYF. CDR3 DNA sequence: TGTGCCAGCAGTTTCCCGAGGTACTCTGGAAACACCATATATTTT.

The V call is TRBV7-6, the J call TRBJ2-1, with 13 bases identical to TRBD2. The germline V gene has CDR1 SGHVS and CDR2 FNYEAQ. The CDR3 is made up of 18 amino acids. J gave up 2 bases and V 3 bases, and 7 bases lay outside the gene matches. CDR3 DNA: TGTGCCAGCAGCTTTTTACTAGCGGGGGGGCTCACCTACAATGAGCAGTTCTTC. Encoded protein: CASSFLLAGGLTYNEQFF.

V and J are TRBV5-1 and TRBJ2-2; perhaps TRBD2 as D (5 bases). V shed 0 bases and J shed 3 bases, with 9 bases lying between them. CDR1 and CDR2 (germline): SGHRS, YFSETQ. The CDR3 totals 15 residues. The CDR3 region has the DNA TGCGCCAGCAGCTTGGCCTTGGGAGACACCGGGGAGCTGTTTTTT. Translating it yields CASSLALGDTGELFF.

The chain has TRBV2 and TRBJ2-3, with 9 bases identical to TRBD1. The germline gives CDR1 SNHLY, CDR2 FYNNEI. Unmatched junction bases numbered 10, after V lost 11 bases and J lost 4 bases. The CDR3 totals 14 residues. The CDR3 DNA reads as TGTGCCCTTAATGTCGGGACAGGGTCAGATACGCAGTATTTT. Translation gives CALNVGTGSDTQYF.

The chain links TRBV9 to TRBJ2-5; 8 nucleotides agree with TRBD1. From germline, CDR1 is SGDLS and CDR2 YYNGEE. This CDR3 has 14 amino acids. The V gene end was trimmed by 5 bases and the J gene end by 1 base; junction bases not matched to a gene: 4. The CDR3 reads CASSAGTGQETQYF. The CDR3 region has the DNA TGTGCCAGCAGTGCCGGGACAGGCCAAGAGACCCAGTACTTC. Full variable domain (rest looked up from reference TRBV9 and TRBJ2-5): DSGVTQTPKHLITATGQRVTLRCSPRSGDLSVYWYQQSLDQGLQFLIQYYNGEERAKGNILERFSAQQFPDLHSELNLSSLELGDSALYFCASSAGTGQETQYFGPGTRLLVL.

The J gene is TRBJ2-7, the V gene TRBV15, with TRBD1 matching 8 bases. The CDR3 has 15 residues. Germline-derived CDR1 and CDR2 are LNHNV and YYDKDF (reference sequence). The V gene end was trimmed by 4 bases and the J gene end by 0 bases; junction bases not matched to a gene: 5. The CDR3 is CATSKGQVNSYEQYF. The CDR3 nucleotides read TGTGCCACCAGCAAGGGACAGGTTAACTCCTACGAGCAGTACTTC.

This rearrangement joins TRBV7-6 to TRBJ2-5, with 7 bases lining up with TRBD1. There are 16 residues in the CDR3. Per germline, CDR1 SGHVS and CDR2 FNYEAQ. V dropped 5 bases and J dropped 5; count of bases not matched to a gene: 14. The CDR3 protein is CASSGWYRGRRETQYF. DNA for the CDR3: TGTGCCAGCAGCGGGTGGTACAGGGGCAGGAGGGAGACCCAGTACTTC.

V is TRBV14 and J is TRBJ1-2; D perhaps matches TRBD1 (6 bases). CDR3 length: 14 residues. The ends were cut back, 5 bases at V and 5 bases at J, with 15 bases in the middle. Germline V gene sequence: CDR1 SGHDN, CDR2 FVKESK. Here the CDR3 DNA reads TGTGCCAGCAGCAGAGGGGGAGTTGGGTATGGCTACACCTTC. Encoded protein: CASSRGGVGYGYTF.

The CDR3 reads CASSVGGTGAYEQYF. As DNA, the CDR3 is TGTGCCAGCAGCGTAGGAGGGACAGGGGCCTACGAGCAGTACTTC. The chain is built from TRBV9 and TRBJ2-7; TRBD1 matches at 10 bases. The CDR3 is 15 amino acids. Germline V lookup: CDR1 SGDLS, CDR2 YYNGEE. The trim removed 0 bases at V and 2 bases at J, leaving 2 bases unmatched.

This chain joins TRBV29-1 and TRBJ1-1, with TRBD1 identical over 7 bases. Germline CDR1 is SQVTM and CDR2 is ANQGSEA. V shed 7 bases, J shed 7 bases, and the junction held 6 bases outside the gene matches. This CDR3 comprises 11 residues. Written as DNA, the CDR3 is TGCAGCGCGGACAGGCAAATTGAAGCTTTCTTT. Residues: CSADRQIEAFF.

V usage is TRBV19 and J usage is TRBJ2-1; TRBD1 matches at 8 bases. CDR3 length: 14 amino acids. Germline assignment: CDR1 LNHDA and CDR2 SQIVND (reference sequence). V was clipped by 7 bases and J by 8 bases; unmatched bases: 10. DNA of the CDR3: TGTGCCAGTAAGCGGACAGGGAGGTATCATGAGCAGTTCTTC. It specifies CASKRTGRYHEQFF.

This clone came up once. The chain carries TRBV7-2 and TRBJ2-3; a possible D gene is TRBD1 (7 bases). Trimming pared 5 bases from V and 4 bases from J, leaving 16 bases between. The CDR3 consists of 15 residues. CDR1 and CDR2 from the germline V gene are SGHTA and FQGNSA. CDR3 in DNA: TGTGCCAGCAGCCGCGGGACAGCCAGGTCAGATACGCAGTATTTT. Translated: CASSRGTARSDTQYF.

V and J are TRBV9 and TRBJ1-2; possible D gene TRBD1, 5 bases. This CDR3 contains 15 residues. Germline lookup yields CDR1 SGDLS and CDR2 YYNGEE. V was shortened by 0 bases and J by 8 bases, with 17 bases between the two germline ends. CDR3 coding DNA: TGTGCCAGCAGCGTAGCTACGGGTCTGGGGCTCGGCTACACCTTC. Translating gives CASSVATGLGLGYTF.

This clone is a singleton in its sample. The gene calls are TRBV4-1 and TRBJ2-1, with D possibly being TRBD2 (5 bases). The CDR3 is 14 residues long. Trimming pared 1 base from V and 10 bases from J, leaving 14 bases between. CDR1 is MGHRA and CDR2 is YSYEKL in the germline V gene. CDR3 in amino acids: CASSQAPSPGEQFF. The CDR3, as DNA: TGCGCCAGCAGCCAAGCACCCTCCCCGGGGGAGCAGTTCTTC.